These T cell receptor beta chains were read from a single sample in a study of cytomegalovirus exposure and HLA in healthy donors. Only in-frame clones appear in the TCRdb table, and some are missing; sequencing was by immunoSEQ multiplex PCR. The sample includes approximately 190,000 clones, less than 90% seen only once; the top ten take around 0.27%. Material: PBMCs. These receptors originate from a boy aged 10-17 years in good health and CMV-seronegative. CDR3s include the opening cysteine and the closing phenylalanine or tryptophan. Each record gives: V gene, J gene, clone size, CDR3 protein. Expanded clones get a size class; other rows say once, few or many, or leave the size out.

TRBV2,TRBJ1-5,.,CASRPLLGTFGQRDQPQHF
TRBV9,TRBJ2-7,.,CASSQGGTSGSYEQYF
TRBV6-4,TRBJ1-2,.,CASRWGRGDLGYTF
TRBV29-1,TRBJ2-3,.,CSVVGRGTDTQYF
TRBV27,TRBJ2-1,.,CASSRAGGSVNEQFF
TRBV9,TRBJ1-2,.,CASSVNPGQGNYGYTF
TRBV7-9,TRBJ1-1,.,CSSGQGAENTEAFF
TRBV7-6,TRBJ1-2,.,CASSQGTGAGGYTF
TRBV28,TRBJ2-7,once,CASSFFGPGSYEQYF
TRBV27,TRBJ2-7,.,CASSLTRGYEQYF
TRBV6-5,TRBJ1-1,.,CASSREQGAGTEAFF
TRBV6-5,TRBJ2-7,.,CASSYSFSSEQYF
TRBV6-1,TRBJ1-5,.,CASSEGIEGGRKNQPQHF
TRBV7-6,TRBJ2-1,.,CASSLALGAGPNNEQFF
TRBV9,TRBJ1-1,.,CASSVDPGTEAFF
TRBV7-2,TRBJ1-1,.,CASSSRQGGTTEAFF
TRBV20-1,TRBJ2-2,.,CSAIQSGELFF
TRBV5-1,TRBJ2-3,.,CASSLYGTSVDLADTQYF
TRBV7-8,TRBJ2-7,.,CASSLRLGVYEQYF
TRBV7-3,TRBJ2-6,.,CASSPSPRGAGSGANVLTF
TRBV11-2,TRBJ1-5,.,CASSQSGAQPQHF
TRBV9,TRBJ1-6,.,CASSVAGAPGSPLHF
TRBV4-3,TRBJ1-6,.,CASSQDARVNSPLHF